The 15 T cell receptor beta chains listed next were all sequenced from one sample in a study of T cell responses to AZD1222 COVID-19 vaccine. The assay was immunoSEQ multiplex PCR, and TCRdb's table has in-frame clones only and misses some. The sample holds about 150,000 clones, approximately 90% seen once. The sample in question was peripheral blood, obtained on day 0 of AZD1222 vaccination. The receptors originated from an adult in good health.

This clone has only a few counts. This chain links TRBV24-1 with TRBJ2-7, with a tentative D call TRBD1 (5 bases). The CDR3 totals 14 residues. Germline V gene data show CDR1 as KGHDR and CDR2 as SFDVKD. V shed 4 bases and J shed 5 bases, with 14 bases lying between them. Written as DNA, the CDR3 is TGTGCCACCAGTGACTCCACCCAGGGCCACGAGCAGTACTTC. This codes for CATSDSTQGHEQYF.

This clone was counted once. The V gene is TRBV6-6, the J gene TRBJ1-6, with a possible D match to TRBD1 (6 bases). Germline V CDR1 and CDR2: MNHNY, SVGAGI (reference sequence). The CDR3 runs 16 residues. Between the trimmed V and J ends, which lost 2 bases and 1 base, there was a span of 9 bases. In DNA, the CDR3 is TGTGCCAGCAGTTACATACAGGGTTCCTATAATTCACCCCTCCACTTT. This codes for CASSYIQGSYNSPLHF.

The chain uses TRBV6-2 or TRBV6-3 and TRBJ2-5; D tentatively reads TRBD1 or TRBD2 (5 bases each). CDR1 and CDR2 from the germline V gene are MNHEY and SVGEGT. Trimming took off 6 bases at V and 5 bases at J, with 19 bases between the two ends. The CDR3 is 15 amino acids. Here the CDR3 reads CASSPYQGSGETQYF. CDR3 DNA sequence: TGTGCCAGCAGCCCATACCAGGGATCGGGGGAGACCCAGTACTTC.

The chain carries TRBV29-1 and TRBJ2-7; 7 bases fit TRBD1. V dropped 7 bases and J dropped 5; count of bases not matched to a gene: 14. Looked up from germline, CDR1 is SQVTM and CDR2 is ANQGSEA. The CDR3 sequence is 14 residues long. CDR3 sequence reads: CSASRRDSINEQYF. Here the CDR3 DNA reads TGCAGCGCTTCACGACGGGACAGTATTAACGAGCAGTACTTC.

The chain combines TRBV29-1 with TRBJ2-1; D might be TRBD1 (6 bases). Trimming shortened V by 5 bases and J by 0 bases, and 14 bases separated the two germline ends. The CDR3 extends over 15 amino acids. Germline V gene data show CDR1 as SQVTM and CDR2 as ANQGSEA. CDR3 in DNA: TGCAGCGTTAACCCGGGACAAATCTCCTACAATGAGCAGTTCTTC. This encodes CSVNPGQISYNEQFF.

J is TRBJ1-1 and V is TRBV7-2, with D uncertain. The CDR3 sequence is 14 residues long. The ends were cut back, 5 bases at V and 5 bases at J, with 15 bases in the middle. CDR1 and CDR2 (germline): SGHTA, FQGNSA. The CDR3 loop reads CASSHTPGRTEAFF. The CDR3 DNA reads as TGTGCCAGCAGCCATACCCCCGGTCGGACTGAAGCTTTCTTT. Filled out from reference TRBV7-2 and TRBJ1-1, the complete variable domain reads GAGVSQSPSNKVTEKGKDVELRCDPISGHTALYWYRQSLGQGLEFLIYFQGNSAPDKSGLPSDRFSAERTGGSVSTLTIQRTQQEDSAVYLCASSHTPGRTEAFFGQGTRLTVV.

The chain links TRBV2 to TRBJ1-3; D gene ambiguous. V lost 6 bases, J lost 4 bases, and 13 bases lay in between. The CDR3 runs to 14 residues. Germline lookup yields CDR1 SNHLY and CDR2 FYNNEI. CDR3 protein: CASRVTYGGNTIYF. DNA of the CDR3: TGTGCCAGCAGAGTCACCTACGGAGGAAACACCATATATTTT.

This sequence joins TRBV19 and TRBJ1-4, with a possible D match to TRBD1 (6 bases). CDR1 and CDR2 from the germline V gene are LNHDA and SQIVND (reference sequence). Between the trimmed V and J ends, which lost 8 bases and 2 bases, there was a span of 12 bases. This CDR3 region has 14 residues. This chain's CDR3 is CASQTGSTNEKLFF. The CDR3 nucleotides are TGTGCCAGTCAAACAGGGTCCACTAATGAAAAACTGTTTTTT.

This chain joins TRBV5-1 and TRBJ2-1, with a weak D call TRBD1 (6 bases). Trimming removed 7 bases from V and 1 base from J, with 12 bases in between. Germline-derived CDR1 and CDR2 are SGHRS and YFSETQ. The CDR3 runs 14 residues. CDR3 protein: CASGVQGSYNEQFF. As DNA, the CDR3 is TGCGCCAGCGGGGTACAGGGATCCTACAATGAGCAGTTCTTC.

The CDR3 DNA reads TGTGCCAGCTCACCCAGGGATCAGCCCCAGCATTTT. Translating it yields CASSPRDQPQHF. The J gene is TRBJ1-5, the V gene TRBV18; possibly TRBD1 for D (5 bases). Germline-derived CDR1 and CDR2 are KGHSH and LQKENI. The CDR3 runs 12 residues. Deletions cut 3 bases from V and 5 bases from J, with 5 bases between.

The V and J genes are TRBV29-1 and TRBJ1-2; TRBD1 is a possible D gene (5 bases). Germline CDR1 SQVTM, CDR2 ANQGSEA. Deletions cut 7 bases from V and 6 bases from J, with 15 bases between. CDR3 length equals 12 residues. CDR3 protein: CSGGGTENGYTF. The CDR3 bases are TGCAGCGGGGGGGGTACCGAAAATGGCTACACCTTC.

The rearrangement links TRBV5-5 to TRBJ2-7, with 9 bases aligning to TRBD1. CDR3 length equals 15 residues. V lost 1 base and J lost 4; bases outside the gene matches: 6. Germline V gene sequence: CDR1 SGHKS, CDR2 YYEKEE (reference sequence). CDR3 sequence reads: CASSLSGTGLYEQYF. The CDR3 DNA reads TGTGCCAGCAGCTTGTCCGGGACAGGGTTATACGAGCAGTACTTC.

The J gene is TRBJ2-7, the V gene TRBV19; D may match TRBD1 or TRBD2 (5 bases each). Germline-derived CDR1 and CDR2 are LNHDA and SQIVND (reference sequence). V lost 3 bases and J 2 bases, leaving 20 bases between the germline ends. This CDR3 is 17 amino acids long. CDR3 amino acids: CASSIGERVGATYEQYF. CDR3 in DNA: TGTGCCAGTAGTATCGGTGAGAGGGTAGGGGCCACCTACGAGCAGTACTTC.

The chain's CDR3 is CASSPFGSNPSYEQYF. For the CDR3, the DNA is TGTGCCAGCAGCCCCTTCGGGAGTAATCCCTCCTACGAGCAGTACTTC. V and J are TRBV5-6 and TRBJ2-7, with a tentative D call TRBD2 (6 bases). CDR3 size: 16 residues. Looked up from germline, CDR1 is SGHDT and CDR2 is YYEEEE. V lost 4 bases and J lost 0, with 17 bases in between. The whole variable domain, remainder taken from reference TRBV5-6 and TRBJ2-7, is DAGVTQSPTHLIKTRGQQVTLRCSPKSGHDTVSWYQQALGQGPQFIFQYYEEEERQRGNFPDRFSGHQFPNYSSELNVNALLLGDSALYLCASSPFGSNPSYEQYFGPGTRLTVT.

The rearrangement links TRBV18 to TRBJ1-6; no clear D gene. V lost 2 bases, J lost 9 bases, and 17 bases lay in between. Germline V gene sequence: CDR1 KGHSH, CDR2 LQKENI. The CDR3 runs to 16 residues. CDR3 sequence (DNA): TGTGCCAGCTCACCAGGAGGTAGTGGGATGGTTTCACCCCTCCACTTT. As protein: CASSPGGSGMVSPLHF.